The 21 T cell receptor beta chains given below trace back to one sample, sequenced in a study of blood T cell repertoires in COVID-19. TCRdb keeps only in-frame clones here, not all; method: immunoSEQ multiplex PCR. The data show around 70,000 clones, around 90% seen once. Sequencing was performed on peripheral blood. Every receptor here comes from a human donor in a cohort sampled during active COVID-19.

In this sample, this clone turned up once. The chain links TRBV19 to TRBJ2-7; no firm D call. Germline V gene lookup returns CDR1 LNHDA and CDR2 SQIVND (reference sequence). The CDR3 is made up of 15 amino acids. Trimming pared 1 base from V and 2 bases from J, leaving 12 bases between. Here the CDR3 reads CASSIAVRRPYEQYF. The CDR3 nucleotides read TGTGCCAGTAGTATAGCTGTGAGGCGCCCCTACGAGCAGTACTTC.

V and J are TRBV3-1 (or the pseudogene TRBV3-2) and TRBJ1-2; D is uncertain. Germline CDR1 reads LGHDT; CDR2 reads YNNKEL (reference sequence). The CDR3 is made up of 17 amino acids. V was shortened by 1 base and J by 0 bases, with 15 bases between the two germline ends. The CDR3 protein is CASSQGEGVYPNYGYTF. CDR3 nucleotide sequence: TGTGCCAGCAGCCAAGGAGAGGGCGTCTATCCTAACTATGGCTACACCTTC.

This rearrangement joins TRBV5-1 to TRBJ2-3; 7 bases line up with TRBD2. After removal of 0 bases from V and 0 bases from J, the junction contained 7 bases not matched to a gene. The CDR3 sequence is 17 residues long. In germline, CDR1 is SGHRS, CDR2 YFSETQ. CDR3: CASSLGLAERSTDTQYF. The CDR3 DNA reads TGCGCCAGCAGCTTGGGGCTAGCGGAACGTAGCACAGATACGCAGTATTTT.

In DNA, the CDR3 is TGTGCCATCAGTCGGGACTTACCGGGCTCCTACGAGCAGTACTTC. It specifies CAISRDLPGSYEQYF. This sequence joins TRBV10-3 and TRBJ2-7; possible D gene TRBD2, 6 bases. This CDR3 has 15 residues. Germline V lookup: CDR1 ENHRY, CDR2 SYGVKD. V was pared by 5 bases and J by 0 bases, with 14 bases between.

This rearrangement joins TRBV30 to TRBJ2-5, with D possibly being TRBD2 (5 bases). V was pared by 5 bases and J by 7 bases, with 14 bases between. CDR3 size: 12 residues. From germline, CDR1 is GTSNPN and CDR2 SVGIG (reference sequence). CDR3 bases: TGTGCCTGGCGGGCTAGCATGGGGACCCAGTACTTC. This sequence encodes CAWRASMGTQYF.

The rearrangement joins TRBV4-3 to TRBJ2-1; 9 nucleotides agree with TRBD1. The CDR3 runs 17 residues. V dropped 0 bases and J dropped 6; count of bases not matched to a gene: 9. Looked up from germline, CDR1 is LGHNA and CDR2 is YSLEER. For the CDR3, the DNA is TGCGCCAGCAGCCAAGATGGGACAGGGCGACAGCTCAATGAGCAGTTCTTC. The encoded protein is CASSQDGTGRQLNEQFF.

This chain links TRBV19 with TRBJ1-4, with D possibly matching TRBD1 (5 bases). Trimming cost V 7 bases and J 0 bases, with 12 bases left between them. Germline CDR1 reads LNHDA; CDR2 reads SQIVND (reference sequence). The CDR3 sequence is 15 residues long. The CDR3 nucleotides are TGTGCCAGTAACAGCAGGGCGGCAACTAATGAAAAACTGTTTTTT. This encodes CASNSRAATNEKLFF.

The chain combines TRBV2 with TRBJ2-5; 13 bases match TRBD2. The CDR3 is 18 amino acids. The ends lost 2 bases at V and 6 bases at J; junction bases unmatched: 12. Germline V gene data show CDR1 as SNHLY and CDR2 as FYNNEI. The CDR3 DNA sequence: TGTGCCAGCAGTGAACAGCCCCCAACTAGCGGGGGGGCCAAGACCCAGTACTTC. This gives the protein CASSEQPPTSGGAKTQYF.

The V and J genes are TRBV6-6 and TRBJ1-3; D remains ambiguous. Germline V gives CDR1 MNHNY, CDR2 SVGAGI (reference sequence). V lost 6 bases and J 1 base, leaving 16 bases between the germline ends. CDR3 length: 16 amino acids. The CDR3 sequence is CASSLKAAYSGNTIYF. For the CDR3, the DNA is TGTGCCAGCAGCCTAAAGGCGGCGTATTCTGGAAACACCATATATTTT.

The rearrangement uses TRBV28 and TRBJ1-2, with a possible D match to TRBD1 (6 bases). V lost 7 bases to trimming and J lost 7 bases, with 22 bases between them. Looked up from germline, CDR1 is MDHEN and CDR2 is SYDVKM. CDR3 length equals 15 residues. CDR3 sequence: CASIPQDSQGGGYTF. The CDR3 nucleotides read TGTGCCAGCATCCCACAAGACAGTCAAGGGGGTGGCTACACCTTC.

V usage is TRBV13 and J usage is TRBJ1-3, with TRBD1 matching over 8 bases. The CDR3 extends over 16 amino acids. The junction had 7 bases not matched to a gene; V was cut back by 6 bases and J by 0 bases. Germline CDR1 is PRHDT and CDR2 is FYEKMQ (reference sequence). CDR3 sequence reads: CASRATGEPSGNTIYF. DNA for the CDR3: TGTGCCAGCAGAGCGACAGGGGAGCCCTCTGGAAACACCATATATTTT.

The chain joins TRBV29-1 to TRBJ2-1; D gene uncertain. Trimming left V 7 bases short and J 0 bases short, with 10 bases between. Germline assignment: CDR1 SQVTM and CDR2 ANQGSEA. This CDR3 comprises 13 residues. CDR3 in DNA: TGCAGCGGGCGACTGAGCTCCTACAATGAGCAGTTCTTC. This gives the protein CSGRLSSYNEQFF.

The rearrangement links TRBV5-1 to TRBJ1-2; 7 nucleotides line up with TRBD1. The CDR3 spans 13 residues. Per the germline V gene, CDR1 is SGHRS and CDR2 is YFSETQ. The junction had 4 bases not matched to a gene; V was cut back by 0 bases and J by 8 bases. The CDR3, as DNA: TGCGCCAGCAGCTTGGGACAGGGCGAAGGCTACACCTTC. It yields the protein CASSLGQGEGYTF.

This clone has a single count. V gene TRBV5-5 combines with J gene TRBJ2-3, with 8 bases that match TRBD1. Looked up from germline, CDR1 is SGHKS and CDR2 is YYEKEE (reference sequence). The CDR3 length is 15 residues. The ends lost 0 bases at V and 3 bases at J; junction bases unmatched: 3. The CDR3 DNA reads as TGTGCCAGCAGCTTGGGGCAGGGGGCAACAGATACGCAGTATTTT. Residues: CASSLGQGATDTQYF.

The chain links TRBV5-3 to TRBJ2-3, with 7 bases that match TRBD2. TRBV5-3 is treated as an ORF (open reading frame) with a function not yet certain. The CDR3 is 12 residues long. J was trimmed by 5 bases and V by 4 bases; bases with no gene match: 1. The chain's CDR3 is CARSPGGDTQYF. Here the CDR3 DNA reads TGTGCCAGAAGCCCGGGAGGAGATACGCAGTATTTT.

The rearrangement uses TRBV6-4 and TRBJ2-3, with 7 bases that match TRBD2. The junction had 13 bases not matched to a gene; V was cut back by 5 bases and J by 5 bases. This CDR3 contains 16 residues. The germline gives CDR1 MRHNA, CDR2 SNTAGT. The CDR3: CASSRDYGEGQDTQYF. The CDR3, as DNA: TGTGCCAGCAGTCGGGACTATGGGGAGGGCCAAGATACGCAGTATTTT.

The rearrangement links TRBV30 to TRBJ2-5; 14 positions agree with TRBD2. The germline gives CDR1 GTSNPN, CDR2 SVGIG (reference sequence). With 3 bases clipped from V and 5 bases from J, the junction kept 8 bases outside the gene matches. The CDR3 loop spans 16 amino acids. The CDR3 reads CAWRRGLAGARETQYF. As DNA, the CDR3 is TGTGCCTGGAGGAGGGGACTAGCGGGAGCTCGGGAGACCCAGTACTTC.

The chain uses TRBV5-5 and TRBJ2-3; perhaps TRBD1 as D (5 bases). The V and J ends lost 4 bases and 2 bases respectively, with 14 bases between them. The CDR3 is made up of 15 amino acids. Germline CDR1 and CDR2: SGHKS and YYEKEE (reference sequence). The CDR3 DNA reads TGTGCCAGCAGCCCAGAGTGGGGCACCACAGATACGCAGTATTTT. Its translation: CASSPEWGTTDTQYF.

The V call is TRBV7-2, the J call TRBJ1-6, with TRBD1 identical over 7 bases. With V trimmed by 5 bases and J by 10 bases, 14 bases remained unmatched. The length of the CDR3 is 16 residues. The germline gives CDR1 SGHTA, CDR2 FQGNSA. CDR3 nucleotide sequence: TGTGCCAGCAGCCCCACCGCGACAGGGAGATGGTCACCCCTCCACTTT. Translating it yields CASSPTATGRWSPLHF.

The chain combines TRBV7-9 with TRBJ2-5; D perhaps matches TRBD2 (5 bases). Trimming removed 5 bases from V and 0 bases from J, with 19 bases in between. The CDR3 has 17 residues. Germline loops: CDR1 SEHNR, CDR2 FQNEAQ (reference sequence). The CDR3 is CASSRGFGKPYQETQYF. DNA of the CDR3: TGTGCCAGCAGCCGAGGGTTTGGAAAGCCGTACCAAGAGACCCAGTACTTC. Variable domain in full (rest from reference TRBV7-9 and TRBJ2-5): DTGVSQNPRHKITKRGQNVTFRCDPISEHNRLYWYRQTLGQGPEFLTYFQNEAQLEKSRLLSDRFSAERPKGSFSTLEIQRTEQGDSAMYLCASSRGFGKPYQETQYFGPGTRLLVL.

This clone was seen only a few times. The gene calls are TRBV5-1 and TRBJ2-1; maybe TRBD2 (6 bases). The V end lost 4 bases, the J end lost 8 bases, and 10 bases lay between the germline ends. From germline, CDR1 is SGHRS and CDR2 YFSETQ. The CDR3 has 12 residues. The chain's CDR3 is CASSGGVHEQFF. The CDR3 region has the DNA TGCGCCAGCAGCGGCGGGGTCCATGAGCAGTTCTTC.